A single sample gave rise to the 11 T cell receptor beta chains below, sequenced in a study of T cells in Graves' hyperthyroidism and ophthalmopathy. Template material for amplifying TCR beta CDR3 regions consisted of RNA transcripts. When the TCR CDR3 underwent first-round RT-PCR, the HTBI primer set was used. TCRdb fed the multiplex PCR reads into MiXCR, producing one record per CDR3 protein. The profile shows almost 500,000 distinct CDR3 sequences, 20% to 25% of them singletons. The specimen was blood. The receptors shown here come from a woman in her seventies with Graves' ophthalmopathy.

This clonotype was counted only a few times. The chain uses TRBV3-1 and TRBJ2-1, with TRBD2 matching 7 bases. CDR1 LGHDT and CDR2 YNNKEL come from the germline V gene (reference sequence). The CDR3 runs to 16 residues. V was pared by 3 bases and J by 2 bases, with 7 bases of the junction left unmatched. The CDR3 loop reads CASSQYRLAAYNEQFF. CDR3 in DNA: TGTGCCAGCAGCCAGTACCGGCTAGCGGCCTACAATGAGCAGTTCTTC.

This clonotype showed up many times. This chain connects TRBV7-3 to TRBJ2-3; 9 bases are shared with TRBD2. The trim removed 4 bases at V and 5 bases at J, leaving 7 bases unmatched. Germline CDR1 and CDR2: SGHTA and FQGTGA. The length of the CDR3 is 15 residues. Here the CDR3 reads CASSWVAGALDTQYF. Written as DNA, the CDR3 is TGTGCCAGCAGCTGGGTAGCGGGAGCTTTAGATACGCAGTATTTT. Drawing the rest from reference TRBV7-3 and TRBJ2-3, the complete variable domain is GAGVSQTPSNKVTEKGKYVELRCDPISGHTALYWYRQSLGQGPEFLIYFQGTGAADDSGLPNDRFFAVRPEGSVSTLKIQRTERGDSAVYLCASSWVAGALDTQYFGPGTRLTVL.

The chain links TRBV5-6 to TRBJ1-4; D call uncertain. The V gene lost 0 bases and the J gene lost 8 bases, with 11 bases spanning the gap. CDR1 and CDR2 from the germline V gene are SGHDT and YYEEEE. The CDR3 has 14 residues. CDR3 sequence: CASSLDSRNEKLFF. Written as DNA, the CDR3 is TGTGCCAGCAGCTTGGACAGTAGGAACGAAAAACTGTTTTTT.

This clonotype was recorded at least ten times. The V gene is TRBV6-2 or TRBV6-3, the J gene TRBJ2-3; D ambiguous. This CDR3 contains 14 residues. Between the trimmed V and J ends, which lost 4 bases and 7 bases, there was a span of 15 bases. Looked up from germline, CDR1 is MNHEY and CDR2 is SVGEGT. The CDR3 DNA reads as TGTGCCAGCAGTTTTGGTCCCACCGTTAATACGCAGTATTTT. Amino acid sequence: CASSFGPTVNTQYF.

This clonotype was observed a handful of times. The chain has TRBV7-2 and TRBJ2-1; perhaps TRBD1 as D (5 bases). This CDR3 has 14 residues. Germline-derived CDR1 and CDR2 are SGHTA and FQGNSA. V lost 1 base to trimming and J lost 8 bases, with 12 bases between them. CDR3 sequence: CASSLGAGLDEQFF. CDR3 bases: TGTGCCAGCAGCTTAGGAGCAGGGCTAGATGAGCAGTTCTTC.

The chain joins TRBV11-2 to TRBJ1-6; 7 nucleotides match TRBD1. This CDR3 comprises 15 residues. CDR1 is SGHAT, CDR2 FQNNGV, per germline. The trim removed 4 bases at V and 7 bases at J, leaving 7 bases unmatched. The CDR3 DNA reads TGTGCCAGCAGCTCCTCCGGGACAGAGAATTCACCCCTCCACTTT. Amino acids: CASSSSGTENSPLHF.

This clonotype was seen a few times. V usage is TRBV14 and J usage is TRBJ1-4, with D uncertain. Trimming took 4 bases from V and 5 from J, leaving 14 bases between them. Germline assignment: CDR1 SGHDN and CDR2 FVKESK. This CDR3 spans 15 amino acids. CDR3 loop: CASSRDTKRNEKLFF. In nucleotides, the CDR3 is TGTGCCAGCAGCCGCGACACTAAGCGAAATGAAAAACTGTTTTTT.

At least ten counts were recorded for this clonotype. The J gene is TRBJ1-1, the V gene TRBV20-1, with D perhaps matching TRBD1 (6 bases). Germline CDR1 reads DFQATT; CDR2 reads SNEGSKA (reference sequence). The CDR3 has 16 amino acids. Trimming pared 0 bases from V and 4 bases from J, leaving 18 bases between. The CDR3 here is CSAREAAGWGATEAFF. As DNA, the CDR3 is TGCAGTGCTAGAGAAGCGGCGGGGTGGGGGGCCACTGAAGCTTTCTTT.

This clonotype was counted between two and nine times. The chain recombines TRBV19 with TRBJ2-2; 11 nucleotides align to TRBD2. This CDR3 spans 17 amino acids. The V segment lost 3 bases and the J segment 4 bases; nucleotides outside the gene matches: 7. Germline CDR1 is LNHDA and CDR2 is SQIVND (reference sequence). CDR3 region: CASSIVAGGLSTGELFF. CDR3 DNA sequence: TGTGCCAGTAGTATCGTAGCGGGAGGGTTAAGCACCGGGGAGCTGTTTTTT.

This chain uses TRBV19 with TRBJ2-7, with D perhaps matching TRBD1 (5 bases). The germline V gene encodes CDR1 LNHDA and CDR2 SQIVND (reference sequence). V lost 3 bases, J lost 4 bases, and 10 bases lay in between. The CDR3 has 13 amino acids. CDR3 region: CASSIDKGYEQYF. CDR3 DNA sequence: TGTGCCAGTAGTATCGACAAGGGGTACGAGCAGTACTTC.

With respect to this clonotype: A much more abundant neighbour one base away suggests this may be a read error. V gene TRBV6-2 or TRBV6-3 combines with J gene TRBJ2-7, with D perhaps assigned TRBD1 or TRBD2 (5 bases each). The CDR3 loop spans 14 amino acids. Germline values: CDR1 MNHEY, CDR2 SVGEGT. V gave up 7 bases and J gave up 2 bases, with 15 bases separating them. This CDR3 is CASITGTVTYEQYF. CDR3 sequence (DNA): TGTGCCAGCATAACCGGGACGGTAACCTACGAGCAGTACTTC.